Shown below are 20 T cell receptor beta chains from a single sample sequenced in a study of early T cells in non-severe SARS-CoV-2 infection. TCRdb fed the 5' RACE reads into MiXCR, producing one record per CDR3 protein. Of around 32,000 distinct CDR3 sequences in the sample, 5.5% to 6.5% were seen once. Source material: whole blood. The receptors stem from an adult who was a healthcare worker with PCR-confirmed SARS-CoV-2 infection or an uninfected control (not recorded which).

This clonotype was counted many times. The genes are TRBV14 and TRBJ2-7; D is possibly TRBD2 (6 bases). Deletions cut 0 bases from V and 9 bases from J, with 12 bases between. Germline V gene data show CDR1 as SGHDN and CDR2 as FVKESK. CDR3 length equals 13 residues. CDR3 sequence (DNA): TGTGCCAGCAGCCAAGATCGGCTGCGGGGGCAGTACTTC. Translating it yields CASSQDRLRGQYF. Together with reference TRBV14 and TRBJ2-7, the CDR3 gives the full variable domain: EAGVTQFPSHSVIEKGQTVTLRCDPISGHDNLYWYRRVMGKEIKFLLHFVKESKQDESGMPNNRFLAERTGGTYSTLKVQPAELEDSGVYFCASSQDRLRGQYFGPGTRLTVT.

This clonotype was seen many times. This chain links TRBV11-3 with TRBJ2-6, with D tentatively TRBD2 (5 bases). CDR3 length: 15 amino acids. Trimming took 4 bases from V and 2 from J, leaving 9 bases between them. CDR1 is SGHNT and CDR2 is YENEEA in the germline V gene. CDR3 sequence reads: CASSSRDTGANVLTF. The CDR3 DNA reads as TGTGCCAGCAGCTCCCGGGATACTGGGGCCAACGTCCTGACTTTC.

This chain connects TRBV7-8 to TRBJ2-3; TRBD1 is a possible D gene (5 bases). Germline loops: CDR1 SGHVS, CDR2 FQNEAQ. V lost 5 bases, J lost 3 bases, and 12 bases lay in between. The CDR3 contains 14 residues. The CDR3 DNA sequence: TGTGCCAGCAGCAACCGGCAGGGAACAGATACGCAGTATTTT. Translated: CASSNRQGTDTQYF.

The sample holds a few counts of this clonotype. The chain employs TRBV5-5 and TRBJ2-3; D is undetermined. The CDR3 is 15 residues long. Germline CDR1 SGHKS, CDR2 YYEKEE (reference sequence). Trimming cost V 3 bases and J 2 bases, with 13 bases left between them. The CDR3 loop is CASSSPVGITDTQYF. CDR3 coding DNA: TGTGCCAGCAGCTCCCCCGTCGGAATCACAGATACGCAGTATTTT. The whole variable domain, filled in from reference TRBV5-5 and TRBJ2-3, reads DAGVTQSPTHLIKTRGQQVTLRCSPISGHKSVSWYQQVLGQGPQFIFQYYEKEERGRGNFPDRFSARQFPNYSSELNVNALLLGDSALYLCASSSPVGITDTQYFGPGTRLTVL.

The sample holds many counts of this clonotype. The J gene is TRBJ1-5, the V gene TRBV6-2 or TRBV6-3; unclear D gene. This CDR3 comprises 15 residues. Between the trimmed V and J ends, which lost 4 bases and 0 bases, there was a span of 10 bases. Germline CDR1 and CDR2: MNHEY and SVGEGT. CDR3 residues: CASSFLPYSNQPQHF. In DNA form, the CDR3 reads TGTGCCAGCAGTTTCCTCCCGTATAGCAATCAGCCCCAGCATTTT.

This clonotype occurred many times. The chain links TRBV5-1 to TRBJ1-1; D call uncertain. The length of the CDR3 is 16 residues. Germline V gives CDR1 SGHRS, CDR2 YFSETQ. The V end was cut by 0 bases, the J end by 1 base, with 13 bases between. The CDR3 loop reads CASSLDLWETNTEAFF. CDR3 bases: TGCGCCAGCAGCTTGGATCTATGGGAAACGAACACTGAAGCTTTCTTT.

In its sample, this clonotype was seen many times. The rearrangement links TRBV15 to TRBJ2-3, with unresolved D. V was trimmed by 0 bases and J by 8 bases, leaving 18 bases between them. The germline gives CDR1 LNHNV, CDR2 YYDKDF (reference sequence). The CDR3 is 16 amino acids. The CDR3 sequence is CATSRDHPASGGTQYF. The CDR3, as DNA: TGTGCCACCAGCAGAGATCACCCGGCCTCCGGTGGTACGCAGTATTTT. Combining the CDR3 with reference TRBV15 and TRBJ2-3 gives the whole variable domain DAMVIQNPRYQVTQFGKPVTLSCSQTLNHNVMYWYQQKSSQAPKLLFHYYDKDFNNEADTPDNFQSRRPNTSFCFLDIRSPGLGDTAMYLCATSRDHPASGGTQYFGPGTRLTVL.

This clonotype was seen many times. The genes are TRBV7-8 and TRBJ1-1, with D unclear. The length of the CDR3 is 14 residues. CDR1 is SGHVS and CDR2 is FQNEAQ in the germline V gene. V shed 5 bases and J shed 0 bases, with 10 bases lying between them. CDR3 region: CASSGTEMNTEAFF. The CDR3 DNA sequence: TGTGCCAGCAGCGGAACAGAAATGAACACTGAAGCTTTCTTT.

The sample holds many counts of this clonotype. The V gene is TRBV7-2, the J gene TRBJ1-2; maybe TRBD1 (6 bases). CDR3 length: 13 amino acids. The V end was cut by 2 bases, the J end by 6 bases, with 10 bases between. In germline, CDR1 is SGHTA, CDR2 FQGNSA. The CDR3 spells CASSLWGGHGYTF. In DNA form, the CDR3 reads TGTGCCAGCAGCTTATGGGGGGGGCATGGCTACACCTTC.

There are many counts of this clonotype. V is TRBV20-1 and J is TRBJ1-5; D unresolved. CDR3 length equals 13 residues. V lost 6 bases and J lost 3, with 12 bases in between. CDR1 is DFQATT and CDR2 is SNEGSKA in the germline V gene (reference sequence). The CDR3 spells CSARRLTNQPQHF. The DNA of the CDR3 is TGCAGTGCCAGAAGACTTACCAATCAGCCCCAGCATTTT.

The table lists this clonotype with many counts. This rearrangement joins TRBV4-3 to TRBJ2-1, with 8 positions matching TRBD2. This CDR3 comprises 18 residues. The germline V gene encodes CDR1 LGHNA and CDR2 YSLEER. The trim removed 0 bases at V and 3 bases at J, leaving 10 bases unmatched. In nucleotides, the CDR3 is TGCGCCAGCAGCCAAGAAGGCGCGTGGGCGGGGGGCTACAATGAGCAGTTCTTC. It specifies CASSQEGAWAGGYNEQFF.

This clonotype appeared many times. The chain carries TRBV12-3 or TRBV12-4 and TRBJ1-5, with unresolved D. The CDR3 contains 14 residues. V was trimmed by 2 bases and J by 5 bases, leaving 10 bases between them. CDR3 in amino acids: CASSLKLVDQPQHF. Here the CDR3 DNA reads TGTGCCAGCAGTTTAAAGTTGGTAGATCAGCCCCAGCATTTT.

This clonotype has at least ten counts. The V gene is TRBV6-6, the J gene TRBJ2-1, with a weak D call TRBD2 (6 bases). The CDR3 is 14 residues long. Germline CDR1 MNHNY, CDR2 SVGAGI (reference sequence). The germline V and J ends were trimmed by 5 bases and 0 bases, with 8 bases remaining between them. This chain's CDR3 is CASSVGSSYNEQFF. CDR3 nucleotides: TGTGCCAGCAGTGTCGGGAGCTCCTACAATGAGCAGTTCTTC.

This clonotype was seen ten or more times. The chain couples TRBV7-2 to TRBJ2-7; 8 bases match TRBD1. The germline V gene encodes CDR1 SGHTA and CDR2 FQGNSA. This CDR3 is 15 amino acids long. V dropped 5 bases and J dropped 5; count of bases not matched to a gene: 11. The CDR3 loop reads CASSRYGQGADEQYF. In DNA form, the CDR3 reads TGTGCCAGCAGCAGATACGGACAGGGTGCTGACGAGCAGTACTTC.

This clonotype was seen at least ten times. CDR3 protein: CASSPGAKRETQYF. The CDR3 region has the DNA TGTGCCAGCAGCCCGGGTGCTAAAAGGGAGACCCAGTACTTC. The chain carries TRBV7-2 and TRBJ2-5; no reliable D call. V lost 5 bases, J lost 5 bases, and 15 bases lay in between. Germline V gene lookup returns CDR1 SGHTA and CDR2 FQGNSA. CDR3 length: 14 residues.

The V gene is TRBV7-2, the J gene TRBJ2-5; 14 positions match TRBD2. The germline V gene has CDR1 SGHTA and CDR2 FQGNSA. This CDR3 region has 16 residues. V trimming: 5 bases; J trimming: 1 base; junction bases outside the gene matches: 3. CDR3 protein: CASSPGLAGGQETQYF. Written as DNA, the CDR3 is TGTGCCAGCAGCCCCGGACTAGCGGGGGGCCAAGAGACCCAGTACTTC.

This clonotype has a count of ten or more. This chain joins TRBV7-9 and TRBJ1-5; D is unclear. Germline assignment: CDR1 SEHNR and CDR2 FQNEAQ (reference sequence). This CDR3 contains 14 residues. Trimming took off 0 bases at V and 7 bases at J, with 10 bases between the two ends. The CDR3 loop reads CASSLAHGNQPQHF. CDR3 nucleotide sequence: TGTGCCAGCAGCTTAGCGCACGGTAACCAGCCCCAGCATTTT.

Many counts were recorded for this clonotype. The chain is built from TRBV24-1 and TRBJ2-3, with 15 bases lining up with TRBD2. Germline CDR1 reads KGHDR; CDR2 reads SFDVKD. Germline trimming cut 4 bases from V and 1 base from J; bases unmatched to any gene: 11. The CDR3 is made up of 20 amino acids. The CDR3 sequence is CATSESGTSGGTPRTDTQYF. DNA of the CDR3: TGTGCCACCAGTGAATCCGGGACTAGCGGGGGGACCCCGCGCACAGATACGCAGTATTTT.

The chain couples TRBV6-5 to TRBJ2-1; D call uncertain. The CDR3 runs 17 residues. V was cut by 2 bases and J by 2 bases, with 16 bases left in between. CDR1 is MNHEY and CDR2 is SVGAGI in the germline V gene. CDR3 in DNA: TGTGCCAGCAGTTACCTACCCCGCAGGCTTACCTACAATGAGCAGTTCTTC. Translated: CASSYLPRRLTYNEQFF.

This clonotype was seen more than once but under ten times. V usage is TRBV30 and J usage is TRBJ1-1, with 8 bases that match TRBD1. The V segment lost 1 base and the J segment 5 bases; nucleotides outside the gene matches: 9. Germline V gene lookup returns CDR1 GTSNPN and CDR2 SVGIG (reference sequence). This CDR3 region has 15 residues. The CDR3 loop reads CAWSGPARGRTEAFF. CDR3 in DNA: TGTGCCTGGAGTGGCCCCGCCAGGGGGCGAACTGAAGCTTTCTTT.